This TCR beta chain was documented in a study of blood T cell repertoires in COVID-19. The overall study: Researchers got acute and convalescent COVID-19 samples from the United States, Italy and Spain. Sources were T cells, B-cell-depleted T cells, or PBMCs; the material itself was cDNA or gDNA.

How the authors handled the data: How many nucleated cells were present was estimated from reference gene primer amplification. Here immunoSEQ multiplex PCR was the method, and the copy in TCRdb shows in-frame clones only, minus some. That table gives V, J and clone size, and the DNA gave D and trimming. Of roughly 53,000 clones detected, 82% appear once; the ten largest clones hold 11% to 15%. CDR3 length equals 15 residues. V lost 5 bases, J lost 5 bases, and 18 bases lay in between. Germline-derived CDR1 and CDR2 are SGHVS and FNYEAQ. V usage is TRBV7-6 and J usage is TRBJ2-5, with a weak D call TRBD1 (6 bases). The sequence derives from a human donor in a cohort sampled during active COVID-19. Specimen: peripheral blood. CDR3 region: CASSPQGGAEETQYF. In nucleotides, the CDR3 is TGTGCCAGCAGCCCCCAAGGGGGTGCAGAGGAGACCCAGTACTTC.